A selection of T cell receptor beta chains follows, all from one sample in a study of T-cell reconstitution after alpha-beta-depleted transplantation in children. MiXCR, run by TCRdb on the PCR reads, gives a single entry per CDR3 protein. Of about 1,000,000 distinct CDR3 sequences listed, less than 30% are singletons. Material: PBMCs, mostly from graft donor cells, obtained 360 days after TCRalphabeta/CD19-depleted stem cell transplant. Receptors originate from a boy under two years old who had a stem cell transplant for SCID, so the T cells may come from the graft donor. Both conserved end residues are part of each CDR3. A D gene is named only where the DNA matches it firmly. The size of a clone is reported for some rows only, either as once, few or many, or as a class for expanded clones.

V: TRBV5-8; D: -; size: -; J: TRBJ2-5; DNA: TGTGCCAGCAGCTCCTGGGGACGGGGAGAGACCCAGTACTTC; CDR3: CASSSWGRGETQYF
V: TRBV20-1; D: TRBD2; size: -; J: TRBJ2-3; DNA: TGCAGTGCTCCGAAGGCGGGGGGGCCAAGAGATACGCAGTATTTT; CDR3: CSAPKAGGPRDTQYF
V: TRBV12-3/TRBV12-4; D: TRBD2; size: -; J: TRBJ2-2; DNA: TGTGCCAGCAGTTTAATGACTAGCGGGGGGACCGGGGAGCTGTTTTTT; CDR3: CASSLMTSGGTGELFF
V: TRBV29-1; D: -; size: -; J: TRBJ1-2; DNA: TGCAGCGTTGCAGGTCTAGCTGGCTACACCTTC; CDR3: CSVAGLAGYTF
V: TRBV20-1; D: -; size: -; J: TRBJ2-3; DNA: TGCAGTGCTAGGCCCCCGGGGTTTATCACAGATACGCAGTATTTT; CDR3: CSARPPGFITDTQYF
V: TRBV7-3; D: -; size: -; J: TRBJ2-1; DNA: TGTGCCAGCAGCCTCATTGGCGTCGACTACAGTGAGCAGTTCTTC; CDR3: CASSLIGVDYSEQFF
V: TRBV5-1; D: TRBD1; size: -; J: TRBJ1-6; DNA: TGCGCCAGCAGCTTGCCGCGGACAGGGGGTCATTCACCCCTCCACTTT; CDR3: CASSLPRTGGHSPLHF
V: TRBV4-1; D: -; size: -; J: TRBJ2-5; DNA: TGCGCCAGCAGCCCAAACGAGAATCAAGAGACCCAGTACTTC; CDR3: CASSPNENQETQYF
V: TRBV12-3/TRBV12-4; D: TRBD1; size: -; J: TRBJ1-5; DNA: TGTGCCAGCAGCGCGGGACAGGGAGATCAGCCCCAGCATTTT; CDR3: CASSAGQGDQPQHF
V: TRBV20-1; D: TRBD2; size: many; J: TRBJ2-1; DNA: TGCAGTGCTAGAGAAACAAAGCGGGGGGCTAGTCATGAGCAGTTCTTC; CDR3: CSARETKRGASHEQFF
V: TRBV4-3; D: TRBD1; size: -; J: TRBJ1-6; DNA: TGCGCCAGCAGGTACTCAGGGGGACGGAATTCACCCCTCCACTTT; CDR3: CASRYSGGRNSPLHF
V: TRBV20-1; D: TRBD2; size: few; J: TRBJ2-5; DNA: TGCAGTGCCAGGCGTCTCGCGGGGGGACTAAAAGAGACCCAGTACTTC; CDR3: CSARRLAGGLKETQYF
V: TRBV15; D: -; size: few; J: TRBJ2-3; DNA: TGTGCCACCAGCAGAGGCCGACCCGGATACACAGATACGCAGTATTTT; CDR3: CATSRGRPGYTDTQYF
V: TRBV10-3; D: TRBD1; size: -; J: TRBJ1-6; DNA: TGTGCCATCAGTGAGTCGAGAGGACAGGGGAAGGGATCACCCCTCCACTTT; CDR3: CAISESRGQGKGSPLHF
V: TRBV5-1; D: -; size: -; J: TRBJ2-5; DNA: TGCGCCAGCAGCTTTTGGCCCTCAGTGACCCAGTACTTC; CDR3: CASSFWPSVTQYF
V: TRBV25-1; D: -; size: -; J: TRBJ2-3; DNA: TGTGCCAGCAGTGAATATTGGGGGGAAGCAGATACGCAGTATTTT; CDR3: CASSEYWGEADTQYF
V: TRBV9; D: -; size: few; J: TRBJ2-2; DNA: TGTGCCAGCAGCGTATGGAGCGTGCCTCAGCGAGACACCGGGGAGCTGTTTTTT; CDR3: CASSVWSVPQRDTGELFF
V: TRBV4-2; D: -; size: few; J: TRBJ2-5; DNA: TGTGCCAGCAGCCAACGGGGGGCCACGTCTTGGGAGACCCAGTACTTC; CDR3: CASSQRGATSWETQYF
V: TRBV18; D: -; size: -; J: TRBJ1-2; DNA: TGTGCCAGCTCACCTGAAGTCAACTATGGCTACACCTTC; CDR3: CASSPEVNYGYTF
V: TRBV6-1; D: -; size: -; J: TRBJ2-5; DNA: TGTGCCAGCAGTAGGAACAGGGTGGGGTACCAAGAGACCCAGTACTTC; CDR3: CASSRNRVGYQETQYF
V: TRBV27; D: -; size: few; J: TRBJ2-7; DNA: TGTGCCAGCAGCCGCGGGGACGGACTTTACGAGCAGTACTTC; CDR3: CASSRGDGLYEQYF
V: TRBV18; D: -; size: -; J: TRBJ1-4; DNA: TGTGCCAGCTCACCAGGGACGGGAATTAATGAAAAACTGTTTTTT; CDR3: CASSPGTGINEKLFF
V: TRBV7-8; D: -; size: few; J: TRBJ2-3; DNA: TGTGCCAGCAGCTTGGGGACCAACACAGATACGCAGTATTTT; CDR3: CASSLGTNTDTQYF
V: TRBV11-1; D: -; size: -; J: TRBJ2-1; DNA: TGTGCCAGCCGTGGCTCAGGGGCGCATGAGCAGTTCTTC; CDR3: CASRGSGAHEQFF
V: TRBV7-2; D: -; size: -; J: TRBJ2-7; DNA: TGTGCCAGCAGACATCCCGGGAACTACGAGCAGTACTTC; CDR3: CASRHPGNYEQYF
V: TRBV3-1; D: -; size: few; J: TRBJ1-1; DNA: TGTGCCAGCAGCCAAGGGGCAGGTCAATTCGTCACTGAAGCTTTCTTT; CDR3: CASSQGAGQFVTEAFF
V: TRBV7-3; D: -; size: -; J: TRBJ1-1; DNA: TGTGCCAGCAGCTTAACTTCATTTACGGACGGTGAAGCTTTCTTT; CDR3: CASSLTSFTDGEAFF
V: TRBV11-2; D: -; size: few; J: TRBJ1-4; DNA: TGTGCCAGCAGCCAAGGACAGATGTATAATGAAAAACTGTTTTTT; CDR3: CASSQGQMYNEKLFF
V: TRBV12-3/TRBV12-4; D: TRBD1; size: few; J: TRBJ1-6; DNA: TGTGCCAGCAGTCCGGGACAGGGGGGCAGGGCCCTCCACTTT; CDR3: CASSPGQGGRALHF
V: TRBV5-5; D: -; size: -; J: TRBJ1-1; DNA: TGTGCCAGCAGCCACAGGGATTTATACACTGAAGCTTTCTTT; CDR3: CASSHRDLYTEAFF
V: TRBV9; D: -; size: -; J: TRBJ2-5; DNA: TGTGCCAGCAGCGTAGGCGACTCCCTCCAAGAGACCCAGTACTTC; CDR3: CASSVGDSLQETQYF
V: TRBV15; D: -; size: once; J: TRBJ1-5; DNA: TGTGCCACCAGCAGAGTATTGAATCAGCCCCAGCATTTT; CDR3: CATSRVLNQPQHF
V: TRBV6-2/TRBV6-3; D: TRBD1; size: -; J: TRBJ1-1; DNA: TGTGCCAGCAGGTCGACAGGGTCCACTGAAGCTTTCTTT; CDR3: CASRSTGSTEAFF
V: TRBV28; D: -; size: -; J: TRBJ2-1; DNA: TGTGCCAGCAGTTTACGGCGGTCGAGATACAATGAGCAGTTCTTC; CDR3: CASSLRRSRYNEQFF
V: TRBV7-9; D: -; size: once; J: TRBJ2-7; DNA: TGTGCCAGCAGCTCACCGGAGGGGGGATCCTACGAGCAGTACTTC; CDR3: CASSSPEGGSYEQYF
V: TRBV7-9; D: -; size: many; J: TRBJ2-5; DNA: TGTGCCAGCAGCTTTACGCAGGGAGAGACCCAGTACTTC; CDR3: CASSFTQGETQYF
V: TRBV4-3; D: -; size: few; J: TRBJ2-3; DNA: TGCGCCAGCAGCCTGGGTACGACAGGACGCACAGATACGCAGTATTTT; CDR3: CASSLGTTGRTDTQYF
V: TRBV20-1; D: -; size: -; J: TRBJ1-2; DNA: TGCAGTGCTAGGGAGAGTCGGAACTATGGCTACACCTTC; CDR3: CSARESRNYGYTF
V: TRBV18; D: -; size: -; J: TRBJ1-6; DNA: TGTGCCAGCTCACCACCGACAGTCAATTCACCCCTCCACTTT; CDR3: CASSPPTVNSPLHF
V: TRBV28; D: -; size: -; J: TRBJ1-5; DNA: TGTGCCAGCAGTCCAGGAGGGGACAGCAATCAGCCCCAGCATTTT; CDR3: CASSPGGDSNQPQHF
V: TRBV11-2; D: -; size: -; J: TRBJ2-3; DNA: TGTGCCAGCAGCTTAAAATGGGCTATGTCCTCCCTAAAGGATACGCAGTATTTT; CDR3: CASSLKWAMSSLKDTQYF
V: TRBV5-1; D: TRBD1; size: -; J: TRBJ2-1; DNA: TGCGCCAGCAGCTTGGGACAGGGGGCTAGAGATGAGCAGTTCTTC; CDR3: CASSLGQGARDEQFF
V: TRBV20-1; D: TRBD2; size: few; J: TRBJ2-1; DNA: TGCAGTGCTAGAATCGGGGGGGCAGACAATGAGCAGTTCTTC; CDR3: CSARIGGADNEQFF
V: TRBV2; D: TRBD2; size: -; J: TRBJ2-1; DNA: TGTGCCACCAAGGTTGAGGCGGGGGGATACAATGAGCAGTTCTTC; CDR3: CATKVEAGGYNEQFF
V: TRBV6-8; D: -; size: -; J: TRBJ2-7; DNA: TGTGTTTTACAGGGAGACGAGCAGTACTTC; CDR3: CVLQGDEQYF
V: TRBV6-5; D: TRBD1; size: -; J: TRBJ1-1; DNA: TGTGCCAGCAGTTACTCGTCGGGACAGGGACTTATGAACACTGAAGCTTTCTTT; CDR3: CASSYSSGQGLMNTEAFF
V: TRBV6-5; D: -; size: -; J: TRBJ1-2; DNA: TGTGCCAGCAGTTACCTGGGGCGGGACTATGGCTACACCTTC; CDR3: CASSYLGRDYGYTF
V: TRBV12-3/TRBV12-4; D: -; size: -; J: TRBJ2-1; DNA: TGTGCCAGCAGGGGACCTACTGACATCAATGAGCAGTTCTTC; CDR3: CASRGPTDINEQFF
V: TRBV5-1; D: -; size: few; J: TRBJ1-5; DNA: TGCGCCAGCAGCCCTGAAGGCCGCCAGGGGCCCCAGCATTTT; CDR3: CASSPEGRQGPQHF
V: TRBV3-1; D: TRBD1; size: -; J: TRBJ1-2; DNA: TGTGCCAGCAGCCAACCCAGGGGGCTGGGTGGCTACACCTTC; CDR3: CASSQPRGLGGYTF
V: TRBV12-3/TRBV12-4; D: -; size: few; J: TRBJ2-3; DNA: TGTGCCAGCAGTTTAAAAGCGGCGGTCACAGATACGCAGTATTTT; CDR3: CASSLKAAVTDTQYF
V: TRBV7-8; D: -; size: -; J: TRBJ2-1; DNA: TGTGCCAGCAGCCCGGGGGGCGGGTGGATGAATGAGCAGTTCTTC; CDR3: CASSPGGGWMNEQFF
V: TRBV9; D: -; size: -; J: TRBJ2-1; DNA: TGTGCCAGCAGCGTAGATGGGGGGTCCTACAATGAGCAGTTCTTC; CDR3: CASSVDGGSYNEQFF
V: TRBV20-1; D: -; size: few; J: TRBJ1-5; DNA: TGCAGTGCTAGAGAATGGGCCAATCAGCCCCAGCATTTT; CDR3: CSAREWANQPQHF
V: TRBV14; D: TRBD1; size: -; J: TRBJ2-1; DNA: TGTGCCAGCAGCGGGAGCAGGGGGCAGGGTGAGCAGTTCTTC; CDR3: CASSGSRGQGEQFF
V: TRBV29-1; D: TRBD2; size: few; J: TRBJ2-2; DNA: TGCAGCGTTGGAATAGCGGGGCGGCGTGTCGGGGAGCTGTTTTTT; CDR3: CSVGIAGRRVGELFF
V: TRBV3-1; D: TRBD1; size: -; J: TRBJ2-7; DNA: TGTGCCACGCAACGGGACAGGGTTCAGAACGAGCAGTACTTC; CDR3: CATQRDRVQNEQYF
V: TRBV20-1; D: -; size: many; J: TRBJ2-3; DNA: TGCAGTGCTCGGACCTCTGCCCGAGATACGCAGTATTTT; CDR3: CSARTSARDTQYF
V: TRBV4-2; D: TRBD1; size: few; J: TRBJ1-1; DNA: TGTGCCAGCAGCCAAGGGGACAGATTGGATACTGAAGCTTTCTTT; CDR3: CASSQGDRLDTEAFF
V: TRBV10-3; D: -; size: -; J: TRBJ2-7; DNA: TGTGCCATCAGTGATTCCGACGTTGCTTACGAGCAGTACTTC; CDR3: CAISDSDVAYEQYF